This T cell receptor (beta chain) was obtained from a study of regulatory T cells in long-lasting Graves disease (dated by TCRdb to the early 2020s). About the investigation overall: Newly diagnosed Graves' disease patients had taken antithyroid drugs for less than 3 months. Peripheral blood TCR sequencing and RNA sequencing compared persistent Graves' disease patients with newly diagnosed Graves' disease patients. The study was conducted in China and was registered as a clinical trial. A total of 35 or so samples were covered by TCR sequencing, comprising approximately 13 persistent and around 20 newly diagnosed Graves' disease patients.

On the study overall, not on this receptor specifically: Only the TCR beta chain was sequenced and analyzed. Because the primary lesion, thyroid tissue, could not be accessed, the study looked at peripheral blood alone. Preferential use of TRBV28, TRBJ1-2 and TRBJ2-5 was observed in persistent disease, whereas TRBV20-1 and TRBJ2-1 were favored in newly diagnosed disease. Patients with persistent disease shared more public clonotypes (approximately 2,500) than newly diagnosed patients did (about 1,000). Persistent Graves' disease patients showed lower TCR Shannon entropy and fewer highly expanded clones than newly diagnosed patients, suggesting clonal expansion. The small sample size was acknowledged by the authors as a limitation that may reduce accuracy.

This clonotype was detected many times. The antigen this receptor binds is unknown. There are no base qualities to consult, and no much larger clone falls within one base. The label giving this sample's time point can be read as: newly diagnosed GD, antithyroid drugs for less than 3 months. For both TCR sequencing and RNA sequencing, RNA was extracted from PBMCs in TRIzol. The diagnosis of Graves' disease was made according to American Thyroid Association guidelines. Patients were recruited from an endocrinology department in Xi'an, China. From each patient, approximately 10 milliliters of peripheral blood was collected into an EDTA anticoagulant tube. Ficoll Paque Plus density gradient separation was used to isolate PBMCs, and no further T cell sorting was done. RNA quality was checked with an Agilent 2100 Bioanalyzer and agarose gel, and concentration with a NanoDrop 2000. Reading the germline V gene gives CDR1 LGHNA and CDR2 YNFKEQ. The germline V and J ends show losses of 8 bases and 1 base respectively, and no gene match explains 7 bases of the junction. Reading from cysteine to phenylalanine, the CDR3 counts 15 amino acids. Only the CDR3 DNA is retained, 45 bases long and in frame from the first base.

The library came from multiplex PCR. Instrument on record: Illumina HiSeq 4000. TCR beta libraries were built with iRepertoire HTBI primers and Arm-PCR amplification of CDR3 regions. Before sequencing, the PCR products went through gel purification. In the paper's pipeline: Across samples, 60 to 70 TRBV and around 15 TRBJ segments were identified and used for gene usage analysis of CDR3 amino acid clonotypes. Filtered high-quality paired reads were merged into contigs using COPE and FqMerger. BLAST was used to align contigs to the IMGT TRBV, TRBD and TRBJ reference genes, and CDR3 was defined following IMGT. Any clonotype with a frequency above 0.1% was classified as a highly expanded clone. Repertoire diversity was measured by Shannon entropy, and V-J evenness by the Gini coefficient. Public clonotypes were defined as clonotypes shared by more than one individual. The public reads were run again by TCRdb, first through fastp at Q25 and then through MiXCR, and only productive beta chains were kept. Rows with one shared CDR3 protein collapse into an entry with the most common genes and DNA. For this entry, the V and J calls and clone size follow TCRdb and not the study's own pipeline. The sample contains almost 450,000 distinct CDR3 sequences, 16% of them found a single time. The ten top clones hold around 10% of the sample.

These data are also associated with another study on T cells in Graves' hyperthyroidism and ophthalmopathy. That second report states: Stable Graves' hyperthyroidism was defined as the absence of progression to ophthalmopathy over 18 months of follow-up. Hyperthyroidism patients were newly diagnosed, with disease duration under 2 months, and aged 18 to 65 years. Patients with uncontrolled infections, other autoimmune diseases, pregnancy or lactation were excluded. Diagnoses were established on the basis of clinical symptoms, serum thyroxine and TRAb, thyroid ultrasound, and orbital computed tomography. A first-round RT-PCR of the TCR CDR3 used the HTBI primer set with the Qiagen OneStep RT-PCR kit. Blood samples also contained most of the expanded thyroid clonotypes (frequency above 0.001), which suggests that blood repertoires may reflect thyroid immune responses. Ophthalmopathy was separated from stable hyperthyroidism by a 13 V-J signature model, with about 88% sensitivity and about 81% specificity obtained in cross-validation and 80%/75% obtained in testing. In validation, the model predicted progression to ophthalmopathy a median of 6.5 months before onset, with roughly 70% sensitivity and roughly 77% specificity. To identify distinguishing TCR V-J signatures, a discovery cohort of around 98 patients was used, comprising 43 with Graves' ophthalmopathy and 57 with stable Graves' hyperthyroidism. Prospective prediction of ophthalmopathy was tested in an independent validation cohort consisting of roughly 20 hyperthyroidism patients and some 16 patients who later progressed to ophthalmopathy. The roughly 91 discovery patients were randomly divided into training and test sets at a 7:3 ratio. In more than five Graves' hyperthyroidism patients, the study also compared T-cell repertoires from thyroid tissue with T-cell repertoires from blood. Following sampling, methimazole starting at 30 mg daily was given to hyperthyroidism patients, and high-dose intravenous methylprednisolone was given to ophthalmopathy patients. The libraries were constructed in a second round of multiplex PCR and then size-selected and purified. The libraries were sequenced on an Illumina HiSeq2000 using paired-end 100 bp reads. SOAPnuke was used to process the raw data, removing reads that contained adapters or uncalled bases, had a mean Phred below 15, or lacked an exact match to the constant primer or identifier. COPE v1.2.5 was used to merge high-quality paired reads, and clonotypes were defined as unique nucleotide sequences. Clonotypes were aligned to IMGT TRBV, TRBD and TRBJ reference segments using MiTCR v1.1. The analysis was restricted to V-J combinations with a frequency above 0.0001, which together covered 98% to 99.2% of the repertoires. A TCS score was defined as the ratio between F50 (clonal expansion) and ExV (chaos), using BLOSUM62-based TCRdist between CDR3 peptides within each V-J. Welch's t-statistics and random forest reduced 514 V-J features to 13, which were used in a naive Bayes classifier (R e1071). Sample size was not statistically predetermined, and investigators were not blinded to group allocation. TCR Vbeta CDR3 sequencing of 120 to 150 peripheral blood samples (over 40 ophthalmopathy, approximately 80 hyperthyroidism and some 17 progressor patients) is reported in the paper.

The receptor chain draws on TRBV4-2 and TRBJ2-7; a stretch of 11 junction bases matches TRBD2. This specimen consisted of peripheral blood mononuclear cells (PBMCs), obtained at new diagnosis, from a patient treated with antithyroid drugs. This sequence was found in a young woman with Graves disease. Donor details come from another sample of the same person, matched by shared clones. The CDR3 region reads CASQPGLAESYEQYF. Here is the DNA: TGTGCCAGCCAACCGGGACTAGCGGAGTCCTACGAGCAGTACTTC.